These T cell receptor beta chains were read from a single sample in a study of cytomegalovirus exposure and HLA in healthy donors. This table comes from immunoSEQ multiplex PCR, and its TCRdb copy is limited to in-frame clones, with some not included. The repertoire includes roughly 180,000 clones, roughly 77% of them detected once, and about 7.6% sits in the top ten. The material sequenced was PBMCs. Receptor source: a woman aged 40 to 55 in good health and CMV-seropositive. CDR3s include the opening cysteine and the closing phenylalanine or tryptophan. A D gene is named only where the DNA matches it firmly. Expanded clones get a size class; other rows say once, few or many, or leave the size out.

>TRBV25-1|.|TRBJ1-4|15|.
CASSGTPGNDEKLFF
TGTGCCAGCAGTGGTACCCCGGGAAATGATGAAAAACTGTTTTTT
>TRBV9|.|TRBJ1-2|15|.
CASSDGWGLKGGYTF
TGTGCCAGCAGCGACGGGTGGGGGCTCAAGGGGGGCTACACCTTC
>TRBV10-3|few|TRBJ2-3|14|TRBD2
CAIKERENTDTQYF
TGTGCCATCAAGGAGCGGGAGAACACAGATACGCAGTATTTT
>TRBV7-2|.|TRBJ2-7|15|.
CASLPSGPSSYEQYF
TGTGCCAGCCTCCCATCAGGGCCCAGCTCCTACGAGCAGTACTTC
>TRBV7-8|.|TRBJ2-7|13|TRBD1
CASSFGTGGEQYF
TGTGCCAGCAGCTTCGGGACAGGGGGTGAGCAGTACTTC
>TRBV7-7|once|TRBJ2-5|14|.
CASSETGTRETQYF
TGTGCTAGCAGCGAAACTGGGACAAGGGAGACCCAGTACTTC
>TRBV2|few|TRBJ2-5|18|TRBD1
CASSDMGPYQGAGETQYF
TGTGCCAGCAGTGATATGGGCCCCTACCAGGGGGCTGGGGAGACCCAGTACTTC
>TRBV7-2|.|TRBJ2-1|17|TRBD2
CASSTPPAGVGYNEQFF
TGTGCCAGCTCCACTCCGCCAGCGGGAGTGGGGTACAATGAGCAGTTCTTC
>TRBV6-1|.|TRBJ2-1|15|.
CASSEAHSSYNEQFF
TGTGCCAGCAGTGAAGCACACAGCTCCTACAATGAGCAGTTCTTC
>TRBV7-3|once|TRBJ1-2|15|TRBD1
CASSRDGQGDYGYTF
TGTGCCAGCAGCAGAGACGGGCAGGGGGACTATGGCTACACCTTC
>TRBV27|few|TRBJ1-2|15|.
CASGRGGRQGNGYTF
TGTGCCAGCGGGAGGGGAGGGAGGCAGGGGAATGGCTACACCTTC
>TRBV28|.|TRBJ2-3|14|TRBD2
CASTPGLATDTQYF
TGTGCCAGCACCCCGGGACTAGCGACAGATACGCAGTATTTT
>TRBV10-3|.|TRBJ2-7|13|.
CATQTEPIYEQYF
TGTGCCACTCAGACGGAGCCCATCTACGAGCAGTACTTC
>TRBV29-1|.|TRBJ2-1|14|.
CSVEGQGIHNEQFF
TGCAGCGTTGAAGGCCAGGGCATCCACAATGAGCAGTTCTTC
>TRBV19|few|TRBJ2-3|15|TRBD1
CASSIGDRVTDTQYF
TGTGCCAGTAGTATAGGGGACAGAGTCACAGATACGCAGTATTTT
>TRBV28|.|TRBJ1-2|14|TRBD1
CASSWGTGGGGYTF
TGTGCCAGCAGTTGGGGGACAGGGGGAGGAGGCTACACCTTC
>TRBV4-3|few|TRBJ1-6|18|TRBD1
CASSQDRFRDRVGSPLHF
TGCGCCAGCAGCCAAGATAGGTTCCGGGACAGGGTGGGTTCACCCCTCCACTTT
>TRBV19|few|TRBJ2-2|15|TRBD1
CASKEGTGVTGELFF
TGTGCCAGTAAGGAAGGGACAGGGGTCACCGGGGAGCTGTTTTTT
>TRBV11-3|.|TRBJ2-2|13|.
CARFPANTGELFF
TGTGCCAGATTCCCTGCGAACACCGGGGAGCTGTTTTTT
>TRBV5-1|.|TRBJ2-3|18|TRBD1
CASSHQGVLTGGTDTQYF
TGCGCCAGCAGCCACCAGGGGGTGCTGACAGGGGGCACAGATACGCAGTATTTT
>TRBV21-1|few|TRBJ2-7|14|.
CASSKGRHLPEQYF
TGTGCCAGCAGCAAGGGCCGCCATTTGCCCGAGCAGTACTTC
>TRBV2|.|TRBJ1-6|15|TRBD1
CASRRDRVSNSPLHF
TGTGCCAGCAGAAGGGACAGGGTCAGCAATTCACCCCTCCACTTT
>TRBV5-1|.|TRBJ2-3|14|TRBD2
CASSPGTNSDTQYF
TGCGCCAGCAGTCCCGGGACTAATTCAGATACGCAGTATTTT
>TRBV7-2|once|TRBJ2-7|15|TRBD2
CASSLSPAGVREQYF
TGTGCCAGCAGCTTATCCCCAGCGGGAGTCCGCGAGCAGTACTTC
>TRBV7-9|few|TRBJ1-1|13|.
CASSLAGDTEAFF
TGTGCCAGCAGCCTCGCGGGGGACACTGAAGCTTTCTTT
>TRBV28|.|TRBJ1-3|15|TRBD1
CASSSRTGPLNTIYF
TGTGCCAGCAGTTCTCGGACAGGCCCTTTGAACACCATATATTTT
>TRBV18|.|TRBJ2-1|16|TRBD1
CASSPFPGTGTTEQFF
TGTGCCAGCTCACCTTTCCCCGGGACAGGGACGACGGAGCAGTTCTTC
>TRBV28|.|TRBJ2-5|15|TRBD2
CASSYLAGLSIEQYF
TGTGCCAGCAGTTACTTAGCGGGACTATCTATTGAGCAGTACTTC
>TRBV11-3|.|TRBJ2-3|13|.
CASSLGTDDTQYF
TGTGCCAGCAGCTTAGGGACAGACGATACGCAGTATTTT
>TRBV19|.|TRBJ1-2|14|TRBD1
CASSMTGTYDGYTF
TGTGCCAGTAGTATGACAGGGACGTATGATGGCTACACCTTC
>TRBV4-1|.|TRBJ2-7|15|TRBD2
CASSQMGLAMDEQYF
TGCGCCAGCAGCCAAATGGGACTAGCGATGGACGAGCAGTACTTC
>TRBV11-2|.|TRBJ2-2|15|.
CASSLVDGGTGELFF
TGTGCCAGCAGCTTAGTGGACGGGGGCACCGGGGAGCTGTTTTTT
>TRBV6-5|few|TRBJ1-1|14|.
CASRTAQGSTEAFF
TGTGCCAGCAGGACGGCCCAGGGGTCCACTGAAGCTTTCTTT
>TRBV9|.|TRBJ2-7|12|.
CASSKQGYEQYF
TGTGCCAGCAGTAAACAGGGCTACGAGCAGTACTTC
>TRBV7-9|once|TRBJ2-7|11|.
CASSTQGEQYF
TGTGCCAGCAGCACACAGGGAGAGCAGTACTTC
>TRBV30|few|TRBJ2-7|14|TRBD2
CAWRGGRRSYEQYF
TGTGCCTGGAGGGGGGGGAGGCGGTCCTACGAGCAGTACTTC
>TRBV6-5|few|TRBJ2-5|14|TRBD1
CASSGTGGWETQYF
TGTGCCAGCTCCGGGACAGGGGGCTGGGAGACCCAGTACTTC
>TRBV15|.|TRBJ1-4|17|TRBD1
CATSSDVTGAPNEKLFF
TGTGCCACCAGTTCCGACGTCACAGGGGCCCCTAATGAAAAACTGTTTTTT
>TRBV6-5|.|TRBJ2-7|14|TRBD2
CASSNSGMGYEQYF
TGTGCCAGCAGTAACAGCGGGATGGGCTACGAGCAGTACTTC
>TRBV27|.|TRBJ2-7|15|TRBD2
CASSAGDGSSYEQYF
TGTGCCAGCAGTGCGGGGGACGGATCCTCCTACGAGCAGTACTTC
>TRBV4-3|.|TRBJ2-7|15|TRBD1
CASSPGQANFYEQYF
TGCGCCAGCAGCCCTGGACAGGCGAACTTCTACGAGCAGTACTTC
>TRBV29-1|few|TRBJ2-5|13|.
CSVASGDGVTQYF
TGCAGCGTTGCTTCAGGGGACGGGGTCACCCAGTACTTC
>TRBV19|.|TRBJ2-3|16|.
CASSPLGGRTTDTQYF
TGTGCCAGTAGTCCGCTCGGGGGAAGGACCACAGATACGCAGTATTTT
>TRBV7-2|.|TRBJ2-7|15|TRBD1
CASSLEGTGTYEQYF
TGTGCCAGCAGCTTAGAAGGGACAGGGACATACGAGCAGTACTTC
>TRBV7-9|.|TRBJ1-1|13|TRBD1
CASSPDGTGGAFF
TGTGCCAGCAGCCCAGACGGGACAGGGGGAGCTTTCTTT
>TRBV5-1|.|TRBJ1-5|14|.
CASRRDLSNQPQHF
TGCGCCAGCAGGAGGGATCTTAGCAATCAGCCCCAGCATTTT
>TRBV7-8|.|TRBJ2-1|16|TRBD2
CASSFNRGLAAGEQFF
TGTGCCAGCAGCTTCAACCGAGGACTAGCGGCGGGTGAGCAGTTCTTC
>TRBV25-1|once|TRBJ1-4|17|.
CASSEFPERTGTEKLFF
TGTGCCAGCAGTGAATTCCCTGAGCGAACAGGGACTGAAAAACTGTTTTTT